The sequence of this T cell receptor beta chain was determined in a study of T cell responses to AZD1222 COVID-19 vaccine. The CDR3 contains 13 residues. CDR1 and CDR2 (germline): SGHVS, FNYEAQ. Trimming took 4 bases from V and 1 from J, leaving 8 bases between them. TCRdb's table, derived via immunoSEQ multiplex PCR, lists solely in-frame clones and lacks some. Among some 150,000 clones listed, just over 90% were seen once. Study-level findings and limits: At baseline, just a handful of AZD1222 recipients tested seropositive. Spike-specific TCR breadth and depth both grew after two AZD1222 doses.

As for this clone: Its antigen is still unknown.

Sequencing was performed on peripheral blood, taken on day 0 of MenACWY control vaccination. The sequence was obtained from an adult in good health. The rearrangement uses TRBV7-6 and TRBJ2-7; D is uncertain. CDR3 region: CASSSPQSYEQYF. The CDR3 bases are TGTGCCAGCAGCTCACCCCAATCCTACGAGCAGTACTTC.